This passage covers 25 T cell receptor beta chains from one sample sequenced in a study of blood T cell repertoires in COVID-19. Clones were read by immunoSEQ multiplex PCR, and TCRdb kept only the in-frame ones, dropping some. Altogether a few hundred thousand clones are present, around 82% being singletons, with the ten largest covering 15% to 18%. Input material: peripheral blood. These receptors all come from a person between 65 and 79 years old with COVID-19, enrolled during active disease.

The CDR3 loop reads CASSAIGQGASGELFF. CDR3 in DNA: TGTGCCAGCAGCGCCATAGGACAGGGAGCGTCCGGGGAGCTGTTTTTT. The chain recombines TRBV9 with TRBJ2-2, with 8 positions matching TRBD1. Losses at the gene ends were 3 bases for V and 6 bases for J; bases not matched to a gene: 10. Germline CDR1 and CDR2: SGDLS and YYNGEE. This CDR3 is 16 amino acids long.

This chain joins TRBV3-1 (or the pseudogene TRBV3-2) and TRBJ1-2; possibly TRBD1 for D (6 bases). Trimming pared 5 bases from V and 3 bases from J, leaving 13 bases between. Germline V gene data show CDR1 as LGHDT and CDR2 as YNNKEL (reference sequence). The CDR3 has 14 amino acids. CDR3 sequence: CASSLKGGYYGYTF. The DNA for the CDR3 is TGTGCCAGCAGCTTAAAAGGGGGTTACTATGGCTACACCTTC.

CDR3 nucleotides: TGTGCCAGCAGCCCCCAGCCGGGTACCCTGGGGACCCAGTACTTC. This sequence encodes CASSPQPGTLGTQYF. The chain links TRBV6-6 to TRBJ2-5; D is ambiguous. CDR3 length: 15 residues. V gave up 6 bases and J gave up 7 bases, with 21 bases separating them. In germline, CDR1 is MNHNY, CDR2 SVGAGI (reference sequence).

The V call is TRBV27, the J call TRBJ1-1; D call uncertain. Trimming took off 0 bases at V and 3 bases at J, with 11 bases between the two ends. Germline V CDR1 and CDR2: MNHEY, SMNVEV (reference sequence). This CDR3 contains 15 residues. The CDR3 DNA sequence: TGTGCCAGCAGTTTATCGAACGTCGGGGACACTGAAGCTTTCTTT. This sequence encodes CASSLSNVGDTEAFF.

The V call is TRBV7-9, the J call TRBJ1-5, with 8 bases fitting TRBD1. The CDR3 spans 14 residues. V lost 5 bases, J lost 3 bases, and 3 bases stayed unmatched. From germline, CDR1 is SEHNR and CDR2 FQNEAQ (reference sequence). The DNA for the CDR3 is TGTGCCAGCAGCGGACAGGGAACCAATCAGCCCCAGCATTTT. Its protein is CASSGQGTNQPQHF.

The gene calls are TRBV5-1 and TRBJ2-3; perhaps TRBD2 as D (6 bases). This CDR3 has 16 residues. Trimming shortened V by 0 bases and J by 1 base, and 12 bases separated the two germline ends. Looked up from germline, CDR1 is SGHRS and CDR2 is YFSETQ. CDR3 sequence reads: CASSLARGGGTDTQYF. The CDR3 nucleotides are TGCGCCAGCAGCTTGGCGCGGGGCGGGGGCACAGATACGCAGTATTTT.

The chain employs TRBV7-3 and TRBJ2-1, with 9 bases fitting TRBD2. This CDR3 comprises 15 residues. Germline V CDR1 and CDR2: SGHTA, FQGTGA. Trimming cost V 0 bases and J 9 bases; bases outside gene matches: 6. The CDR3 region is CASSLTAGGPGEQFF. As DNA, the CDR3 is TGTGCCAGCAGCTTAACTGCGGGGGGGCCTGGTGAGCAGTTCTTC.

This chain connects TRBV6-6 to TRBJ1-5; weak D call: TRBD1 (5 bases). This CDR3 region has 13 residues. CDR1 is MNHNY, CDR2 SVGAGI, per germline (reference sequence). V was clipped by 6 bases and J by 4 bases, with 10 bases between them. CDR3 sequence (DNA): TGTGCCAGCAGGATCAGGGAAAATCAGCCCCAGCATTTT. It translates to CASRIRENQPQHF.

V usage is TRBV6-1 and J usage is TRBJ1-2; D may be TRBD1 (5 bases). This CDR3 has 13 amino acids. Per the germline V gene, CDR1 is MNHNS and CDR2 is SASEGT. V was clipped by 2 bases and J by 7 bases, with 11 bases between them. CDR3 region: CASSENGGGGYTF. The CDR3 DNA is TGTGCCAGCAGTGAAAACGGGGGTGGTGGCTACACCTTC.

The genes are TRBV6-1 and TRBJ1-5; tentatively, D is TRBD1 (5 bases). V was clipped by 3 bases and J by 7 bases, with 13 bases between them. CDR1 is MNHNS and CDR2 is SASEGT in the germline V gene. The CDR3 loop spans 14 amino acids. In DNA form, the CDR3 reads TGTGCCAGCAGTGAGTCCGGGGGGGGACAGCCCCAGCATTTT. It translates to CASSESGGGQPQHF.

J is TRBJ1-5 and V is TRBV27; D may be TRBD1 (5 bases). The CDR3 length is 16 residues. Germline CDR1 and CDR2: MNHEY and SMNVEV (reference sequence). V lost 0 bases and J 7 bases, leaving 16 bases between the germline ends. The CDR3 nucleotides read TGTGCCAGCAGTTTATCGCCGCAAGGGGTTGGCCAGCCCCAGCATTTT. Amino acid sequence: CASSLSPQGVGQPQHF.

The gene calls are TRBV5-5 and TRBJ2-5; 8 nucleotides agree with TRBD1. Germline CDR1 and CDR2: SGHKS and YYEKEE (reference sequence). The CDR3 runs 16 residues. Trimming at V came to 0 bases and at J to 5 bases, leaving 9 bases not matched to a gene. The CDR3 DNA reads as TGTGCCAGCAGCTTGGGGTGGACAGGGTTGGGGGAGACCCAGTACTTC. Protein: CASSLGWTGLGETQYF.

V usage is TRBV19 and J usage is TRBJ1-1; D is unclear. The V gene's germline CDR1 is LNHDA and CDR2 SQIVND (reference sequence). Trimming shortened V by 4 bases and J by 4 bases, and 7 bases separated the two germline ends. The CDR3 is 12 residues long. The CDR3 DNA follows: TGTGCCAGTAGTAACAGCTTCACTGAAGCTTTCTTT. Protein sequence: CASSNSFTEAFF.

This clone was seen just once. DNA of the CDR3: TGTGCCAGCAGGCCACTGGACAGGGCTTACGAGCAGTACTTC. Its protein product is CASRPLDRAYEQYF. The chain employs TRBV27 and TRBJ2-7, with TRBD1 matching over 8 bases. The CDR3 has 14 residues. V lost 6 bases to trimming and J lost 4 bases; unmatched junction nucleotides: 8. Germline assignment: CDR1 MNHEY and CDR2 SMNVEV (reference sequence).

The chain employs TRBV4-3 and TRBJ1-6; the D is unclear. Germline V gene data show CDR1 as LGHNA and CDR2 as YSLEER. V was pared by 4 bases and J by 6 bases, with 13 bases between. The CDR3 is 15 residues long. CDR3 in DNA: TGCGCCAGCAGCCTCGGAGACGCTGTTAATTCACCCCTCCACTTT. This translates into CASSLGDAVNSPLHF.

This clone has a handful of counts. This chain uses TRBV5-8 with TRBJ1-1; tentatively, D is TRBD1 (5 bases). V gave up 4 bases and J gave up 6 bases, with 16 bases separating them. There are 14 residues in the CDR3. The V gene's germline CDR1 is SGHTS and CDR2 YDEGEE. The CDR3 nucleotides read TGTGCCAGCAGCGACAGTCCAGGGTACTCTGAAGCTTTCTTT. This gives the protein CASSDSPGYSEAFF.

This chain links TRBV7-2 with TRBJ1-6; 7 bases align to TRBD1. Germline V gives CDR1 SGHTA, CDR2 FQGNSA. The CDR3 covers 14 residues. V was pared by 1 base and J by 10 bases, with 4 bases of the junction left unmatched. The CDR3 DNA reads as TGTGCCAGCAGCTTAGGGGACAGTCGGTCACCCCTCCACTTT. Protein sequence: CASSLGDSRSPLHF.

V is TRBV10-1 and J is TRBJ2-2; TRBD2 agrees at 7 bases. Losses at the gene ends were 10 bases for V and 7 bases for J; bases not matched to a gene: 6. This CDR3 spans 12 amino acids. Germline V gives CDR1 WNHNN, CDR2 SYGVQD (reference sequence). The DNA for the CDR3 is TGCGCCACCGGGAGGATGGGCGGGGAGCTGTTTTTT. Translated: CATGRMGGELFF.

The chain uses TRBV13 and TRBJ2-6, with TRBD2 matching 10 bases. V lost 3 bases to trimming and J lost 1 base; unmatched junction nucleotides: 3. The CDR3 sequence is 17 residues long. CDR1 is PRHDT, CDR2 FYEKMQ, per germline (reference sequence). The CDR3 region has the DNA TGTGCCAGCAGCTTTAGCGGGAGGATTTCTGGGGCCAACGTCCTGACTTTC. It translates to CASSFSGRISGANVLTF.

The V gene is TRBV3-1 (or the pseudogene TRBV3-2), the J gene TRBJ2-7, with D possibly being TRBD1 (5 bases). The CDR3 loop spans 12 amino acids. Germline V gene data show CDR1 as LGHDT and CDR2 as YNNKEL (reference sequence). The ends were cut back, 6 bases at V and 3 bases at J, with 9 bases in the middle. The CDR3 bases are TGTGCCAGCAGAGCAACAGGCTACGAGCAGTACTTC. This sequence encodes CASRATGYEQYF.

The CDR3 DNA reads TGTGCCAGCAGGTCAGCCGGGACATCTAACTATGGCTACACCTTC. Protein product: CASRSAGTSNYGYTF. This sequence joins TRBV5-6 and TRBJ1-2; D perhaps matches TRBD1 (6 bases). The CDR3 loop spans 15 amino acids. CDR1 is SGHDT and CDR2 is YYEEEE in the germline V gene. The germline V and J ends were trimmed by 5 bases and 0 bases, with 14 bases remaining between them. The whole variable domain, remainder taken from reference TRBV5-6 and TRBJ1-2, is DAGVTQSPTHLIKTRGQQVTLRCSPKSGHDTVSWYQQALGQGPQFIFQYYEEEERQRGNFPDRFSGHQFPNYSSELNVNALLLGDSALYLCASRSAGTSNYGYTFGSGTRLTVV.

The CDR3 sequence: CASSEEPGAPCTF. DNA of the CDR3: TGTGCCAGCAGTGAAGAACCGGGAGCCCCGTGCACCTTC. The gene calls are TRBV2 and TRBJ1-2; no reliable D call. V was cut by 1 base and J by 13 bases, with 16 bases left in between. The CDR3 runs 13 residues. From germline, CDR1 is SNHLY and CDR2 FYNNEI.

The J gene is TRBJ1-1, the V gene TRBV4-2; 10 bases line up with TRBD1. The CDR3 has 16 amino acids. V dropped 4 bases and J dropped 4; count of bases not matched to a gene: 9. Per the germline V gene, CDR1 is LGHNA and CDR2 is YNFKEQ. DNA of the CDR3: TGTGCCAGCAGCCCATCTCGCGGACAGGGGGGCACTGAAGCTTTCTTT. This sequence encodes CASSPSRGQGGTEAFF.

The chain is built from TRBV2 and TRBJ1-2; 7 nucleotides line up with TRBD1. Germline CDR1 is SNHLY and CDR2 is FYNNEI. The CDR3 spans 14 residues. Trimming at V came to 6 bases and at J to 3 bases, leaving 7 bases not matched to a gene. This chain's CDR3 is CASSVDRDHYGYTF. DNA of the CDR3: TGTGCCAGCAGCGTAGACAGGGACCACTATGGCTACACCTTC.

This chain links TRBV27 with TRBJ2-2; a possible D gene is TRBD1 (6 bases). Germline V CDR1 and CDR2: MNHEY, SMNVEV (reference sequence). There are 14 residues in the CDR3. The V and J ends lost 5 bases and 0 bases respectively, with 7 bases between them. Written as DNA, the CDR3 is TGTGCCAGCAGTCGGGACACGAACACCGGGGAGCTGTTTTTT. Its protein is CASSRDTNTGELFF.